By sample share, the clone carrying this T cell receptor (beta chain) is medium-sized. Its cognate antigen is unknown. This specimen comes from a study of spatial heterogeneity in lung cancer. Points from the study as a whole: Tumoral mutation counts were tracked by counts of expanded intratumoral alpha and beta TCRs.

Regarding time point: sample taken at primary tumor resection. Whole RNA came from tumor, nontumor lung or frozen PBMC and was sequenced without being sorted. Germline loops: CDR1 MNHEY, CDR2 SMNVEV (reference sequence). The CDR3 runs 14 residues. V was shortened by 0 bases and J by 7 bases, with 12 bases between the two germline ends. TCRdb re-called the 5' RACE reads with MiXCR, one entry per CDR3 protein. The repertoire holds thousands of distinct CDR3 sequences, with 11% as singletons. The origin of this receptor is a male donor with early-stage non-small cell lung cancer. This rearrangement joins TRBV27 to TRBJ2-5, with D perhaps matching TRBD2 (5 bases). This specimen consisted of lung tumor tissue, obtained at surgery. CDR3 protein: CASSLSSAGGTQYF. The CDR3, as DNA: TGTGCCAGCAGTTTATCATCGGCGGGCGGGACCCAGTACTTC.